These 14 T cell receptor beta chains originate from one sample sequenced in a study of post-analysis software for immune sequencing data. Whole-study results and caveats: In patients, about 5 TRBV segments were more frequent than in controls, with TRBV5-6, TRBV5-1 and TRBV20-1 among them.

Prepared TCR beta cDNA libraries contained unique molecular identifiers. TCRdb itself ran the PCR reads through MiXCR, one entry per CDR3 protein. This sample carries 400,000 to 500,000 distinct CDR3 sequences, roughly 40% of them seen once, and the ten largest clones take approximately 7.6%. These TCRs are of unknown antigen specificity. Sequenced material: blood. These receptors were obtained from a girl aged 2 to 10 with multiple sclerosis.

The chain combines TRBV6-2 or TRBV6-3 with TRBJ2-5, with D possibly called TRBD1 or TRBD2 (5 bases each). The V gene's germline CDR1 is MNHEY and CDR2 SVGEGT. The V end lost 7 bases, the J end lost 4 bases, and 16 bases lay between the germline ends. CDR3 length equals 14 residues. CDR3 sequence reads: CASTPQGVRETQYF. The CDR3 nucleotides read TGTGCCAGCACACCCCAGGGAGTAAGAGAGACCCAGTACTTC.

The genes are TRBV24-1 and TRBJ2-3, with D maybe TRBD2 (5 bases). CDR1 is KGHDR and CDR2 is SFDVKD in the germline V gene. Trimming removed 0 bases at V and 0 bases at J, with 9 bases between. This CDR3 comprises 16 residues. CDR3 sequence reads: CATSDLASSSTDTQYF. The DNA for the CDR3 is TGTGCCACCAGTGATTTGGCCTCTAGCAGCACAGATACGCAGTATTTT.

Only a few counts were recorded for this clonotype. The V and J genes are TRBV7-9 and TRBJ2-1, with 7 bases aligning to TRBD2. The V gene's germline CDR1 is SEHNR and CDR2 FQNEAQ (reference sequence). This CDR3 contains 14 residues. J lost 8 bases, V lost 3 bases, and 7 bases had no gene match. The CDR3 sequence: CASSFWTRGHEQFF. The CDR3 DNA follows: TGTGCCAGCAGCTTCTGGACTAGAGGCCATGAGCAGTTCTTC.

The V call is TRBV12-3 or TRBV12-4, the J call TRBJ2-5, with 7 bases identical to TRBD2. The tail of the sequence fits TRBJ2-1 better, so the J call may be wrong. This CDR3 is built from 16 residues. The CDR3 DNA reads as TGTGCCAGCAGTCGCGGACTAGTTCCTCTCTCAGAGACCCAGTTCTTC. It specifies CASSRGLVPLSETQFF.

This clonotype was observed a few times. This rearrangement joins TRBV29-1 to TRBJ2-2; 12 nucleotides agree with TRBD2. This CDR3 comprises 14 residues. CDR1 is SQVTM, CDR2 ANQGSEA, per germline. The V and J ends lost 4 bases and 8 bases, in that order; junction bases with no gene match: 5. The CDR3 nucleotides are TGCAGCGTTGGACTAGCGGGAGAGTCGGGGGAGCTGTTTTTT. Protein sequence: CSVGLAGESGELFF.

This chain uses TRBV7-2 with TRBJ2-3, with TRBD2 matching 9 bases. The CDR3 runs to 16 residues. The germline V gene has CDR1 SGHTA and CDR2 FQGNSA. J gave up 2 bases and V 5 bases, and 8 bases lay outside the gene matches. This CDR3 is CASSKIAGEATDTQYF. Written as DNA, the CDR3 is TGTGCCAGCAGCAAAATAGCGGGAGAAGCCACAGATACGCAGTATTTT.

The CDR3 loop reads CASTKQANTEAFF. The CDR3 DNA follows: TGTGCCAGCACCAAACAGGCGAACACTGAAGCTTTCTTT. This chain joins TRBV6-6 and TRBJ1-1, with D possibly being TRBD1 (5 bases). Trimming took off 7 bases at V and 1 base at J, with 10 bases between the two ends. CDR1 and CDR2 (germline): MNHNY, SVGAGI (reference sequence). This CDR3 contains 13 residues.

This rearrangement joins TRBV6-1 to TRBJ2-3; 10 bases are shared with TRBD2. With V trimmed by 6 bases and J by 1 base, 13 bases remained unmatched. In germline, CDR1 is MNHNS, CDR2 SASEGT. This CDR3 has 18 amino acids. CDR3 bases: TGTGCCAGCAGGAGTTCGCCGGGACTAGCGCTCGGCACAGATACGCAGTATTTT. This gives the protein CASRSSPGLALGTDTQYF.

This clonotype was observed a handful of times. The J gene is TRBJ1-2, the V gene TRBV7-9; possible D gene TRBD1, 5 bases. Trimming cost V 8 bases and J 8 bases, with 15 bases left between them. Germline V gives CDR1 SEHNR, CDR2 FQNEAQ (reference sequence). The CDR3 extends over 12 amino acids. CDR3: CASEGYLPGYTF. The CDR3 DNA sequence: TGTGCCAGCGAGGGGTATCTACCGGGCTACACCTTC. Full variable domain (remainder filled in from reference TRBV7-9 and TRBJ1-2): DTGVSQNPRHKITKRGQNVTFRCDPISEHNRLYWYRQTLGQGPEFLTYFQNEAQLEKSRLLSDRFSAERPKGSFSTLEIQRTEQGDSAMYLCASEGYLPGYTFGSGTRLTVV.

This CDR3 is CASSLAPLAGGLYF. CDR3 in DNA: TGTGCCAGCAGCTTAGCGCCCCTAGCGGGGGGACTGTATTTT. The V call is TRBV7-3, the J call TRBJ2-3, with TRBD2 matching 11 bases. Germline V CDR1 and CDR2: SGHTA, FQGTGA. This CDR3 is 14 amino acids long. Trimming took 2 bases from V and 14 from J; bases not matched to a gene: 9.

This clonotype was observed a handful of times. The chain couples TRBV11-2 to TRBJ2-7; D is perhaps TRBD1 (6 bases). This CDR3 is 19 amino acids long. Looked up from germline, CDR1 is SGHAT and CDR2 is FQNNGV. Trimming took 0 bases from V and 2 from J, leaving 23 bases between them. The DNA of the CDR3 is TGTGCCAGCAGCTTAGATTTCCTCCCTCTACCGGGACAAACCTACGAGCAGTACTTC. Amino acids: CASSLDFLPLPGQTYEQYF. The variable domain in full, with the rest retrieved from reference TRBV11-2 and TRBJ2-7, is EAGVAQSPRYKIIEKRQSVAFWCNPISGHATLYWYQQILGQGPKLLIQFQNNGVVDDSQLPKDRFSAERLKGVDSTLKIQPAKLEDSAVYLCASSLDFLPLPGQTYEQYFGPGTRLTVT.

The chain employs TRBV20-1 and TRBJ2-5; 9 bases align to TRBD1. Losses at the gene ends were 7 bases for V and 1 base for J; bases not matched to a gene: 4. The germline gives CDR1 DFQATT, CDR2 SNEGSKA (reference sequence). The CDR3 contains 13 residues. CDR3 nucleotide sequence: TGCAGTGGGACGGACAGGGGCCAAGAGACCCAGTACTTC. Translated: CSGTDRGQETQYF.

The V gene is TRBV29-1, the J gene TRBJ2-7, with D hard to call. Trimming left V 5 bases short and J 1 base short, with 9 bases between. CDR3 length equals 12 residues. The V gene's germline CDR1 is SQVTM and CDR2 ANQGSEA. The CDR3 DNA is TGCAGCGTTTTAGAAGGATCCTACGAGCAGTACTTC. The encoded protein is CSVLEGSYEQYF.

This clonotype was observed a handful of times. The chain is built from TRBV10-3 and TRBJ2-3; TRBD2 might be the D (5 bases). Trimming pared 4 bases from V and 0 bases from J, leaving 11 bases between. The CDR3 has 15 amino acids. The germline V gene encodes CDR1 ENHRY and CDR2 SYGVKD. This CDR3 is CAISVGGASTDTQYF. CDR3 in DNA: TGTGCCATCAGTGTAGGAGGAGCTAGCACAGATACGCAGTATTTT.